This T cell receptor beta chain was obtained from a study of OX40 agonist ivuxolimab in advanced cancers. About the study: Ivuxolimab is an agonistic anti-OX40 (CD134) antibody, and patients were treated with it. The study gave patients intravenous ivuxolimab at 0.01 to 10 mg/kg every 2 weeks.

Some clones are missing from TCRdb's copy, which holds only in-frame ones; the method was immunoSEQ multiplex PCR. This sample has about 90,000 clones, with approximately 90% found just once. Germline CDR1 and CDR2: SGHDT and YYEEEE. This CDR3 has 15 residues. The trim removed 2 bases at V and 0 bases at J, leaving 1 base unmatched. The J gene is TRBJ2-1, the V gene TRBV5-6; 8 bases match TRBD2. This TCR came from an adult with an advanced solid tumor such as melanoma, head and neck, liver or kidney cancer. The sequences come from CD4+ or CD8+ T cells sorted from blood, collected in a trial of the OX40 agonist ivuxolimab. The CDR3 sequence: CASSLAGVSYNEQFF. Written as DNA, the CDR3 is TGTGCCAGCAGCTTAGCGGGAGTCTCCTACAATGAGCAGTTCTTC.